There are a few counts of the clone carrying this T cell receptor beta chain. Its antigen is unidentified. The data are from a study of graft-versus-host responses after intestinal transplantation. Overall study findings and caveats: GvH clones appeared in recipient marrow, some first in ileum or blood.

This CDR3 spans 11 amino acids. CDR1 is SQVTM and CDR2 is ANQGSEA in the germline V gene. V was pared by 3 bases and J by 10 bases, with 12 bases between. TCRdb's copy holds only in-frame clones and misses some; the assay was immunoSEQ multiplex PCR. The data show roughly 1,500 clones, approximately 92% seen once. The chain employs TRBV29-1 and TRBJ1-1, with D unclear. Sequencing was performed on PBMCs, taken 8 days after intestinal transplant. The receptor was isolated from a human patient who received an intestinal transplant, so some T cells may come from the graft donor. DNA for the CDR3: TGCAGCGTTGATTGGGTAGGAGGAGCTTTCTTT. Its translation: CSVDWVGGAFF.